The entry below describes one TCR beta chain. The CDR3 length is 13 residues. With 0 bases removed from V and 12 bases from J, the gap between germline ends came to 12 bases. Germline lookup yields CDR1 PRHDT and CDR2 FYEKMQ (reference sequence). This record comes from a study of resident and recirculating memory T cells in vitiligo. Using immunoSEQ multiplex PCR, the repertoire was profiled, and TCRdb retains in-frame clones only, with some absent. The data contain more than 70,000 clones, 92% of them singletons. Confetti depigmentation, marking active vitiligo, was absent in these patients. Sequencing used blood. The origin of this receptor is a male donor with vitiligo. The chain uses TRBV13 and TRBJ2-1; possible D gene TRBD2, 5 bases. CDR3 bases: TGTGCCAGCAGCTTAGGTCTAGCAAAGGGGCAGTTCTTC. Encoded protein: CASSLGLAKGQFF.